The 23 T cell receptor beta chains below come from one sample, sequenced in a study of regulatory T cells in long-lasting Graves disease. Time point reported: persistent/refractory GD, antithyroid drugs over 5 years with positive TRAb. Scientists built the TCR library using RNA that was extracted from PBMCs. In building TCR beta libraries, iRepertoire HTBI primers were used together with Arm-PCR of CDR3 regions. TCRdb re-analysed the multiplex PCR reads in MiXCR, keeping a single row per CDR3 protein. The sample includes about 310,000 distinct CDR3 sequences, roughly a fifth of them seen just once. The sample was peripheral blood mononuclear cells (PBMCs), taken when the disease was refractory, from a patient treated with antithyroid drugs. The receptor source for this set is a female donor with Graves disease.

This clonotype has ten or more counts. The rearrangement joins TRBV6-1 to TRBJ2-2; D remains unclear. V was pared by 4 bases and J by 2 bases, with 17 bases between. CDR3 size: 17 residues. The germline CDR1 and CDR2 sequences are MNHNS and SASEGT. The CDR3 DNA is TGTGCCAGCAGTGTGCTAGAAGCATACACAAACACCGGGGAGCTGTTTTTT. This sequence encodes CASSVLEAYTNTGELFF.

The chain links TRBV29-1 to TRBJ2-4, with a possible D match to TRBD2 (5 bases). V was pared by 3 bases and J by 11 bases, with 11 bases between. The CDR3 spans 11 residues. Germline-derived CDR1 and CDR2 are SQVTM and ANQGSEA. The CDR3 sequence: CSVDSAAVQYF. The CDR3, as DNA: TGCAGCGTTGATTCAGCGGCGGTTCAGTACTTC.

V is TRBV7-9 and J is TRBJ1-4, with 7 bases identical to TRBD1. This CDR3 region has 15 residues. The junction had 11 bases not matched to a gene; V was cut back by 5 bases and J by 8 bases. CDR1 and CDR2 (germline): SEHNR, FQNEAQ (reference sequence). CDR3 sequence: CASSPTGWDEEKLFF. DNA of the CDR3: TGTGCCAGCAGCCCGACAGGGTGGGATGAGGAAAAACTGTTTTTT.

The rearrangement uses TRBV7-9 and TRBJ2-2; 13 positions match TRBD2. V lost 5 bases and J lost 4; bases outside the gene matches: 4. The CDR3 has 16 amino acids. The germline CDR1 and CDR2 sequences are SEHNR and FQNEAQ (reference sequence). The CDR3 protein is CASSPTSGRATGELFF. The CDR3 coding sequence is TGTGCCAGCAGCCCAACTAGCGGGAGGGCCACCGGGGAGCTGTTTTTT.

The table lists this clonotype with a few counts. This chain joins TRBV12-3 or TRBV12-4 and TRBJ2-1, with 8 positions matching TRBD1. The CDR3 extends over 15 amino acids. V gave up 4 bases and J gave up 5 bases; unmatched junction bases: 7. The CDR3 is CASSYPGTGHNEQFF. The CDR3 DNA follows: TGTGCCAGCAGTTACCCCGGGACAGGACACAATGAGCAGTTCTTC.

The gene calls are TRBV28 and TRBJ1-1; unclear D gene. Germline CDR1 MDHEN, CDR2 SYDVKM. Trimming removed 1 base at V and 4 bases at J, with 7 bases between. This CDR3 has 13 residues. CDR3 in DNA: TGTGCCAGCAGTTTATTTTTGGGCACTGAAGCTTTCTTT. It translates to CASSLFLGTEAFF.

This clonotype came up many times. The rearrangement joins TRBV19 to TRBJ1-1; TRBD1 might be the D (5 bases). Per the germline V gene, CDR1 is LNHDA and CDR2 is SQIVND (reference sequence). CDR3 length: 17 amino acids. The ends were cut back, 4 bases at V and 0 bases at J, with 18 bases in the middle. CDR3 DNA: TGTGCCAGTAGTAGAGACCCATCCGGGACGGTGAACACTGAAGCTTTCTTT. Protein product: CASSRDPSGTVNTEAFF.

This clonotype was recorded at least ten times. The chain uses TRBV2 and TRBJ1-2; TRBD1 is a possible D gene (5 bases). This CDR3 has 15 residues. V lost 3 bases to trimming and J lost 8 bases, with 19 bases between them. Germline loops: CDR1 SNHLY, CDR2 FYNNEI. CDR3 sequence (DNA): TGTGCCAGCAGTGATTACGACTCAGGGCACCCGGGCTACACCTTC. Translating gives CASSDYDSGHPGYTF.

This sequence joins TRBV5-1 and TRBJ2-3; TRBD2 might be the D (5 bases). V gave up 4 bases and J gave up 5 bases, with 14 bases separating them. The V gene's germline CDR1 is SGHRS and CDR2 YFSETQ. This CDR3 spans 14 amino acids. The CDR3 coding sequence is TGCGCCAGCAGCCCCTCCAGCGAGGGAGATACGCAGTATTTT. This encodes CASSPSSEGDTQYF.

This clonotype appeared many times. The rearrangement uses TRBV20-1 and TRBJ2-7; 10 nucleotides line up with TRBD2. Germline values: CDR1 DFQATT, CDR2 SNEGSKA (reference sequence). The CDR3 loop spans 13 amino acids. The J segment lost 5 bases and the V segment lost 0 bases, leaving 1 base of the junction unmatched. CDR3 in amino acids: CSARDGTSDEQYF. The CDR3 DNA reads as TGCAGTGCTAGAGATGGGACTAGCGACGAGCAGTACTTC.

Written as DNA, the CDR3 is TGTGCCAGCAGGACAGGGAACGATAATTCACCCCTCCACTTT. Translation gives CASRTGNDNSPLHF. This chain joins TRBV28 and TRBJ1-6, with 7 bases identical to TRBD1. Trimming removed 6 bases from V and 5 bases from J; junction bases left unmatched: 4. This CDR3 has 14 residues. Germline loops: CDR1 MDHEN, CDR2 SYDVKM.

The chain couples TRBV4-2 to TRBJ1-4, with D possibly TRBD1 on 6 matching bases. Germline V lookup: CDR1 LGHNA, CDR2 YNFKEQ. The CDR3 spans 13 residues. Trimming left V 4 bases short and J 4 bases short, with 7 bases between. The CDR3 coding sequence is TGTGCCAGCAGCCCGGACAGTAATGAAAAACTGTTTTTT. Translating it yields CASSPDSNEKLFF.

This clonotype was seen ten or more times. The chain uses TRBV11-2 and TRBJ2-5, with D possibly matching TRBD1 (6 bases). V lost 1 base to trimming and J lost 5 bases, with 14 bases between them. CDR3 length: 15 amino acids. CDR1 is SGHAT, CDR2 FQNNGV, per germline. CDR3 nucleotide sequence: TGTGCCAGCAGCTTAGTAGGGGGTCTTACGGAGACCCAGTACTTC. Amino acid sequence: CASSLVGGLTETQYF.

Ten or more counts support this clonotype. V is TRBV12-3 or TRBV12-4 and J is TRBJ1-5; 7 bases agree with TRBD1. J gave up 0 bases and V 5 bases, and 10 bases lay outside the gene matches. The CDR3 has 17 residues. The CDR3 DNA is TGTGCCAGCAGTGACCGGGACAGACTCTATAGCAATCAGCCCCAGCATTTT. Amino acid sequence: CASSDRDRLYSNQPQHF.

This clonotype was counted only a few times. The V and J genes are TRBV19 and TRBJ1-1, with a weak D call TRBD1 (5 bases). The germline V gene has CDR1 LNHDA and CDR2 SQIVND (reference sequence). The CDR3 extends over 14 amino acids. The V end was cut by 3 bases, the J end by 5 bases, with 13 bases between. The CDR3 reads CASSIGLGGTEAFF. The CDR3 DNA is TGTGCCAGTAGTATTGGGCTGGGGGGGACTGAAGCTTTCTTT.

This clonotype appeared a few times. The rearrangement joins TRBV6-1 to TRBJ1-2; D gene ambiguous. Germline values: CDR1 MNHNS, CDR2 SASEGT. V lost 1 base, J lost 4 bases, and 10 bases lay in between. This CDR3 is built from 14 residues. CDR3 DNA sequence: TGTGCCAGCAGTGAAGGTTTAGGGAGCTATGGCTACACCTTC. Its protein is CASSEGLGSYGYTF.

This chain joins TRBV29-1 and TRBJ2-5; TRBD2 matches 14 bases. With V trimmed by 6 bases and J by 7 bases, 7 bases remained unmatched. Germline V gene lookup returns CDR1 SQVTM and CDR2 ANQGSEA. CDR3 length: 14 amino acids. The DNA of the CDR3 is TGCAGCGTCGAGGTCGGACTAGCGGGAGGGACCCAGTACTTC. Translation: CSVEVGLAGGTQYF.

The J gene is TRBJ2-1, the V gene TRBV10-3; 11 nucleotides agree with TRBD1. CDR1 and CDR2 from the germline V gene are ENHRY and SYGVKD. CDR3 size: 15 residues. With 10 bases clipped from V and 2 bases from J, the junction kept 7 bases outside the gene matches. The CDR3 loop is CATAGQGAPYNEQFF. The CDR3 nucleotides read TGTGCCACAGCCGGACAGGGGGCACCCTACAATGAGCAGTTCTTC.

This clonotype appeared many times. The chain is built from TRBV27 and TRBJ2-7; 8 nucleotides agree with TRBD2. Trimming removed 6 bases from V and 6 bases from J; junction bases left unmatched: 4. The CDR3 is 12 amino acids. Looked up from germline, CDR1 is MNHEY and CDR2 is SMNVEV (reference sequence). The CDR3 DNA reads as TGTGCCAGCAGCCGGGGGGGGTCCGAGCAGTACTTC. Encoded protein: CASSRGGSEQYF.

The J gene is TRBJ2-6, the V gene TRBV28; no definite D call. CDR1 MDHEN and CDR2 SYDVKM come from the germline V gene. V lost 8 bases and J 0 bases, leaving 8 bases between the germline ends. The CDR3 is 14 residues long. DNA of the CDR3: TGTGCCAGCTGCTCAGCCTCTGGGGCCAACGTCCTGACTTTC. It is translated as CASCSASGANVLTF.

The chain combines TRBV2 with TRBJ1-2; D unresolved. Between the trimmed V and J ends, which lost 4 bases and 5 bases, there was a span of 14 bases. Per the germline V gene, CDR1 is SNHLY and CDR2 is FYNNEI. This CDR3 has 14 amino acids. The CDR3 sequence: CASSVSTPEYGYTF. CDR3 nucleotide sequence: TGTGCCAGCAGTGTGTCGACACCTGAATATGGCTACACCTTC.

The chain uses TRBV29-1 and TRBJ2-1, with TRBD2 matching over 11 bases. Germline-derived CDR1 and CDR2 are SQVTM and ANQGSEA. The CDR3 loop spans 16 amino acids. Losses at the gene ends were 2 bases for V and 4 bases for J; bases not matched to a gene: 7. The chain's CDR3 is CSVERGASGRYNEQFF. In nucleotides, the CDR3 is TGCAGCGTTGAACGCGGGGCTAGCGGGAGGTACAATGAGCAGTTCTTC.

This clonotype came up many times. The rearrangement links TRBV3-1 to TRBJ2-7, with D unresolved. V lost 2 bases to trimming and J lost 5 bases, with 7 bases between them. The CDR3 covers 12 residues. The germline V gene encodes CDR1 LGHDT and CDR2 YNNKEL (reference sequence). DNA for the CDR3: TGTGCCAGCAGCCAAAGTTCAAACGAGCAGTACTTC. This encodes CASSQSSNEQYF.